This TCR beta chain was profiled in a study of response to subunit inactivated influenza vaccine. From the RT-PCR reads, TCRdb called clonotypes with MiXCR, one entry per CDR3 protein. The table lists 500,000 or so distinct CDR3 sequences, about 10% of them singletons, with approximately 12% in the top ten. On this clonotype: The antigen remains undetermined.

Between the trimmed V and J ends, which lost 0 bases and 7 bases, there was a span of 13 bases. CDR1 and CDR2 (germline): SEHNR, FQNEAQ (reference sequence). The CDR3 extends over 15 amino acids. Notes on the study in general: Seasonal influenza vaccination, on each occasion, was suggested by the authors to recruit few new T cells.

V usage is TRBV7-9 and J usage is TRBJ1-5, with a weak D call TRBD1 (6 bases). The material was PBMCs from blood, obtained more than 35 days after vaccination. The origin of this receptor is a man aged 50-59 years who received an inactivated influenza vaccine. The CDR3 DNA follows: TGTGCCAGCAGCTTAGCGTACAGGGATGAACAGCCCCAGCATTTT. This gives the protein CASSLAYRDEQPQHF.